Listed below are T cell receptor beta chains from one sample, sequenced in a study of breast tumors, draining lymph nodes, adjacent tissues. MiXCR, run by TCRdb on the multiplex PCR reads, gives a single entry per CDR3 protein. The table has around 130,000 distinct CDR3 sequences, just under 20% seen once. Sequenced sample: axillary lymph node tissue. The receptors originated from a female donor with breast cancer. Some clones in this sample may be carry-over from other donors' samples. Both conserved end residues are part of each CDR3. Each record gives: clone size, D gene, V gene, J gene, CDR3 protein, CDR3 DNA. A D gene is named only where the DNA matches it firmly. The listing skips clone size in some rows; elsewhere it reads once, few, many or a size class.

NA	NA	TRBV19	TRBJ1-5	CASGIWDSAYQPQHF	TGTGCCAGTGGTATTTGGGACTCAGCCTATCAGCCCCAGCATTTT
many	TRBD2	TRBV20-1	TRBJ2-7	CSATGTSEHEQYF	TGCAGTGCAACCGGGACTAGCGAACACGAGCAGTACTTC
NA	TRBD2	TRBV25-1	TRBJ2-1	CASSEWGLAEDNEQFF	TGTGCCAGCAGTGAATGGGGACTAGCCGAAGACAATGAGCAGTTCTTC
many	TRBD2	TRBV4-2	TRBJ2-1	CASSPRGSGSKNEQFF	TGTGCCAGCAGCCCCCGCGGTAGCGGGAGTAAGAATGAGCAGTTCTTC
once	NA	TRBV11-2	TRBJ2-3	CASSLVGGADTQYF	TGTGCCAGCAGCTTAGTAGGGGGAGCAGATACGCAGTATTTT
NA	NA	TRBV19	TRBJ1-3	CASSRTANSGNTIYF	TGTGCCAGTAGTAGGACAGCCAACTCTGGTAACACCATATATTTT
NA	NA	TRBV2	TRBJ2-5	CASSRGEIQYF	TGTGCCAGCTCACGTGGGGAGATCCAGTACTTC
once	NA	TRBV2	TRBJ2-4	CASGTLVKSIQYF	TGTGCCAGCGGAACCCTAGTCAAAAGCATTCAGTACTTC
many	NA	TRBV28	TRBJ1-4	CASSTRLLNEKLFF	TGTGCCAGCAGTACAAGGTTGCTCAATGAAAAACTGTTTTTT
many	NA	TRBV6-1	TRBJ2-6	CASLNSGANVLTF	TGTGCCAGCCTCAACTCTGGGGCCAACGTCCTGACTTTC
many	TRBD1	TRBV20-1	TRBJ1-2	CSATTGGNGYTF	TGCAGTGCTACAACAGGGGGGAATGGCTACACCTTC
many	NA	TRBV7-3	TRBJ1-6	CASSLRRESPLHF	TGTGCCAGCAGCTTGAGGCGGGAATCACCCCTCCACTTT
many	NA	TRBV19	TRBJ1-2	CASRAQGFDYGYTF	TGTGCCAGTAGAGCTCAGGGATTTGACTATGGCTACACCTTC
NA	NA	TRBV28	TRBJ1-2	CASGTAELANYGYTF	TGTGCCAGCGGAACAGCCGAGTTAGCTAACTATGGCTACACCTTC
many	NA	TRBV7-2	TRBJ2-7	CASSLVPGVGEQYF	TGTGCCAGCAGCTTAGTTCCGGGAGTCGGCGAGCAGTACTTC